The clone carrying this T cell receptor (beta chain) was seen more than once but under ten times. This entry is derived from a study of T cells after yellow fever vaccination. Trimming shortened V by 3 bases and J by 0 bases, and 16 bases separated the two germline ends. CDR1 and CDR2 from the germline V gene are SGDLS and YYNGEE. The CDR3 consists of 17 residues. MiXCR was run by TCRdb on the 5' RACE reads, yielding one entry per CDR3 protein. Of some 120,000 distinct CDR3 sequences in the sample, around 7.7% were seen once. The chain carries TRBV9 and TRBJ1-3; maybe TRBD1 (6 bases). The sequenced sample was CD4+ T cells sorted from PBMCs, obtained 9 to 11 days after the first yellow fever vaccination. This sequence originates from a man aged 18 to 29 who received the YFV17D yellow fever vaccine. The CDR3 here is CASSEKIGQNSGNTIYF. The CDR3 bases are TGTGCCAGCAGCGAGAAGATTGGACAGAACTCTGGAAACACCATATATTTT.